Following are 15 T cell receptor beta chains from one sample sequenced in a study of cytomegalovirus exposure and HLA in healthy donors. PCR employed 60 Vbeta and 13 Jbeta primers. This table comes from immunoSEQ multiplex PCR, and its TCRdb copy is limited to in-frame clones, with some not included. The sample includes about 140,000 clones, around 80% seen only once; the top ten take 2.2%. The specimen was PBMCs. Receptors were obtained from a man in his thirties or forties in good health and CMV-seronegative.

V usage is TRBV5-8 and J usage is TRBJ1-5; TRBD1 matches at 9 bases. Unmatched junction bases numbered 15, after V lost 2 bases and J lost 3 bases. The CDR3 extends over 19 amino acids. Looked up from germline, CDR1 is SGHTS and CDR2 is YDEGEE. In nucleotides, the CDR3 is TGTGCCAGCAGCTTAGTACCCGGGACAGGGAGAATGGACAATCAGCCCCAGCATTTT. This translates into CASSLVPGTGRMDNQPQHF. The whole variable domain, remainder taken from reference TRBV5-8 and TRBJ1-5, is EAGVTQSPTHLIKTRGQQATLRCSPISGHTSVYWYQQALGLGLQFLLWYDEGEERNRGNFPPRFSGRQFPNYSSELNVNALELEDSALYLCASSLVPGTGRMDNQPQHFGDGTRLSIL.

This clone occurred a few times. The chain employs TRBV28 and TRBJ1-4; the D is unclear. The V gene lost 7 bases and the J gene lost 2 bases, with 8 bases spanning the gap. Germline CDR1 reads MDHEN; CDR2 reads SYDVKM. CDR3 length: 13 residues. CDR3 in DNA: TGTGCCAGCACCCCAGGTACTAATGAAAAACTGTTTTTT. Translated, it gives CASTPGTNEKLFF.

There are a few counts of this clone. The rearrangement links TRBV5-1 to TRBJ2-2; no definite D call. The germline gives CDR1 SGHRS, CDR2 YFSETQ. This CDR3 contains 12 residues. With 7 bases removed from V and 2 bases from J, the gap between germline ends came to 6 bases. In nucleotides, the CDR3 is TGCGCCAGCCGGGTCAACACCGGGGAGCTGTTTTTT. It translates to CASRVNTGELFF.

This chain connects TRBV5-1 to TRBJ2-5, with D unresolved. The V gene lost 0 bases and the J gene lost 5 bases, with 5 bases spanning the gap. The CDR3 spans 12 residues. Germline assignment: CDR1 SGHRS and CDR2 YFSETQ. The CDR3 loop is CASSLVSETQYF. For the CDR3, the DNA is TGCGCCAGCAGCTTGGTATCGGAGACCCAGTACTTC.

The chain has TRBV4-1 and TRBJ2-1, with 9 positions matching TRBD1. The CDR3 sequence is 15 residues long. The V segment lost 2 bases and the J segment 8 bases; nucleotides outside the gene matches: 7. Germline lookup yields CDR1 MGHRA and CDR2 YSYEKL. The CDR3 bases are TGCGCCAGCAGCCAACCGGGACAGGGTGTCGATGAGCAGTTCTTC. It encodes CASSQPGQGVDEQFF.

The chain combines TRBV27 with TRBJ2-1, with a weak D call TRBD2 (7 bases). CDR3 length: 15 amino acids. Germline V CDR1 and CDR2: MNHEY, SMNVEV (reference sequence). V gave up 7 bases and J gave up 8 bases, with 21 bases separating them. In nucleotides, the CDR3 is TGTGCCAGCACCGAAACCTTGGGGGGGGCACATGAGCAGTTCTTC. Encoded protein: CASTETLGGAHEQFF.

The chain employs TRBV2 and TRBJ1-6; D is perhaps TRBD1 (5 bases). Germline-derived CDR1 and CDR2 are SNHLY and FYNNEI. This CDR3 has 15 residues. Trimming removed 8 bases at V and 4 bases at J, with 15 bases between. The CDR3 DNA reads as TGTGCCAGCCTAATAGGGGCACAGTATAATTCACCCCTCCACTTT. It yields the protein CASLIGAQYNSPLHF.

The chain employs TRBV4-2 and TRBJ2-7; D gene ambiguous. Trimming left V 0 bases short and J 2 bases short, with 5 bases between. CDR1 and CDR2 from the germline V gene are LGHNA and YNFKEQ. The CDR3 has 13 residues. DNA of the CDR3: TGTGCCAGCAGCCAAGATAAAACCTACGAGCAGTACTTC. Amino acid sequence: CASSQDKTYEQYF.

V is TRBV5-1 and J is TRBJ2-1; 8 bases agree with TRBD1. Losses at the gene ends were 4 bases for V and 6 bases for J; bases not matched to a gene: 9. This CDR3 has 15 residues. Germline V gives CDR1 SGHRS, CDR2 YFSETQ. The CDR3 spells CASSLGQGGGNEQFF. CDR3 in DNA: TGCGCCAGCAGCCTCGGACAGGGAGGTGGCAATGAGCAGTTCTTC.

This CDR3 is CASSGASGRGNEQFF. The CDR3 coding sequence is TGTGCCAGCAGTGGCGCTAGCGGGCGGGGTAATGAGCAGTTCTTC. The chain carries TRBV2 and TRBJ2-1; 8 nucleotides line up with TRBD2. The CDR3 loop spans 15 amino acids. V was pared by 4 bases and J by 7 bases, with 9 bases of the junction left unmatched. Germline V gene data show CDR1 as SNHLY and CDR2 as FYNNEI. Complete variable domain (other parts from reference TRBV2 and TRBJ2-1): EPEVTQTPSHQVTQMGQEVILRCVPISNHLYFYWYRQILGQKVEFLVSFYNNEISEKSEIFDDQFSVERPDGSNFTLKIRSTKLEDSAMYFCASSGASGRGNEQFFGPGTRLTVL.

V usage is TRBV19 and J usage is TRBJ1-1; D gene unclear. Germline CDR1 reads LNHDA; CDR2 reads SQIVND (reference sequence). Trimming pared 4 bases from V and 3 bases from J, leaving 9 bases between. This CDR3 is 13 amino acids long. The CDR3 protein is CASSNRADTEAFF. The DNA for the CDR3 is TGTGCCAGTAGTAACCGAGCGGACACTGAAGCTTTCTTT.

In regard to this clone: Other DNA sequences in this sample translate to the same CDR3. The chain combines TRBV5-1 with TRBJ1-2, with 12 nucleotides matching TRBD1. Germline V gives CDR1 SGHRS, CDR2 YFSETQ. J lost 8 bases, V lost 4 bases, and 6 bases had no gene match. This CDR3 spans 14 amino acids. The CDR3 DNA sequence: TGCGCCAGCAGCCCGGGACAGGGGGCAGGGGGCTACACCTTC. Its translation: CASSPGQGAGGYTF.

J is TRBJ2-1 and V is TRBV19; the match to TRBD2 covers 13 bases. The CDR3 loop spans 14 amino acids. The V gene end was trimmed by 6 bases and the J gene end by 15 bases; junction bases not matched to a gene: 11. Germline V gene lookup returns CDR1 LNHDA and CDR2 SQIVND (reference sequence). The CDR3 is CASSRRTSGGRRFF. CDR3 nucleotides: TGTGCCAGTAGCCGGCGGACTAGCGGGGGTAGGCGGTTCTTC.

The chain uses TRBV7-9 and TRBJ1-2, with a weak D call TRBD1 (6 bases). CDR3 size: 14 residues. Per germline, CDR1 SEHNR and CDR2 FQNEAQ (reference sequence). Trimming took off 6 bases at V and 0 bases at J, with 11 bases between the two ends. CDR3 loop: CASRPDSSNYGYTF. CDR3 coding DNA: TGTGCCAGCAGACCGGACAGTTCTAACTATGGCTACACCTTC.

The J gene is TRBJ1-6, the V gene TRBV7-9; D gene ambiguous. Germline loops: CDR1 SEHNR, CDR2 FQNEAQ (reference sequence). V was clipped by 0 bases and J by 8 bases, with 11 bases between them. This CDR3 region has 15 residues. The CDR3 bases are TGTGCCAGCAGCTTAGCGGAGATCCCCTATTCACCCCTCCACTTT. This encodes CASSLAEIPYSPLHF.